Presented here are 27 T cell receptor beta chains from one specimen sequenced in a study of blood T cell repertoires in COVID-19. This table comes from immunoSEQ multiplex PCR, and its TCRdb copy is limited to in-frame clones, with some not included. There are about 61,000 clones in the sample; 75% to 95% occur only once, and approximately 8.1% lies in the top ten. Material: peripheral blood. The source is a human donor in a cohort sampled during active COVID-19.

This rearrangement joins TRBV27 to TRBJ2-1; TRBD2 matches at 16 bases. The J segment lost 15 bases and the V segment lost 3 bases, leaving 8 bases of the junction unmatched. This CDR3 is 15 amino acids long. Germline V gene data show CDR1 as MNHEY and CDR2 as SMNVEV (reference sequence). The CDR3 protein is CASSLGLAGGPVTFF. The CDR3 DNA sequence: TGTGCCAGCAGTTTGGGACTAGCGGGAGGGCCAGTTACGTTCTTC.

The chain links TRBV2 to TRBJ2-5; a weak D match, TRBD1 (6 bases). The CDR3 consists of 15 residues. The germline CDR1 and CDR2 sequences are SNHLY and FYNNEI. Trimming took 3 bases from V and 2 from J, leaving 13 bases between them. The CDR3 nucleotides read TGTGCCAGCAGTGAGAATACAGGGCGACAAGAGACCCAGTACTTC. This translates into CASSENTGRQETQYF.

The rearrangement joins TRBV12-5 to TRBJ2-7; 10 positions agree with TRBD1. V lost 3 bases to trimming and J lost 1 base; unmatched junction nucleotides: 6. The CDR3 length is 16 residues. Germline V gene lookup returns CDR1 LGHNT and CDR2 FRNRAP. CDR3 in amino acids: CASGLEGGQGSYEQYF. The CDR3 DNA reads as TGTGCTAGTGGTTTAGAGGGGGGACAGGGGTCCTACGAGCAGTACTTC.

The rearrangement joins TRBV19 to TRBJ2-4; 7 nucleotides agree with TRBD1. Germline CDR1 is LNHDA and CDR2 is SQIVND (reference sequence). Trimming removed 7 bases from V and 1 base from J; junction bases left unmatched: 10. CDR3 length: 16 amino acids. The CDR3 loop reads CASTSDRAGAKNIQYF. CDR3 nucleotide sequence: TGTGCCAGTACCTCCGACAGGGCAGGGGCCAAAAACATTCAGTACTTC.

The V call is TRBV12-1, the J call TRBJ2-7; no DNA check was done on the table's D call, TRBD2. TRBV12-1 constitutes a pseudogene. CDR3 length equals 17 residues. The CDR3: CASSFVGTSGSLDEQYF. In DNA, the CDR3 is TGTGCCAGCAGCTTTGTTGGGACTAGCGGGAGCCTGGACGAGCAGTACTTC.

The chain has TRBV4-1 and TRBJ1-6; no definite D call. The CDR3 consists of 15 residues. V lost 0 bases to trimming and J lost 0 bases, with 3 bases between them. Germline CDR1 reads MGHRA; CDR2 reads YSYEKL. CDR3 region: CASSQDSSYNSPLHF. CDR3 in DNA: TGCGCCAGCAGCCAAGACAGCTCCTATAATTCACCCCTCCACTTT.

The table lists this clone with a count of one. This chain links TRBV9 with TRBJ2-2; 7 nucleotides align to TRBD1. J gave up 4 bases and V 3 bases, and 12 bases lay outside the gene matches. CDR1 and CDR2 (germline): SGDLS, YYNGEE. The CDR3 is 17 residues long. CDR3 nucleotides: TGTGCCAGCAGCGCGGGGTTAGGGGGCGCCGGCACCGGGGAGCTGTTTTTT. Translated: CASSAGLGGAGTGELFF.

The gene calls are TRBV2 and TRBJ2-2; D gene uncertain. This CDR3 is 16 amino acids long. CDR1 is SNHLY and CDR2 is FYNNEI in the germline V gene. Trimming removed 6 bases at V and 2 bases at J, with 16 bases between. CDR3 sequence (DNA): TGTGCCAGCAGCCCGACCCGACACCTTAACACCGGGGAGCTGTTTTTT. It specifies CASSPTRHLNTGELFF.

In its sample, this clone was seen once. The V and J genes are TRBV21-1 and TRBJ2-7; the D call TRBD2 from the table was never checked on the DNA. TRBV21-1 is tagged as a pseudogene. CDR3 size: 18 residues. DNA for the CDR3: TGTGCCAGCAGCCCCTGGACTAGCGGGAGGGCTTGTGCCCACGAGCAGTACTTC. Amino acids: CASSPWTSGRACAHEQYF.

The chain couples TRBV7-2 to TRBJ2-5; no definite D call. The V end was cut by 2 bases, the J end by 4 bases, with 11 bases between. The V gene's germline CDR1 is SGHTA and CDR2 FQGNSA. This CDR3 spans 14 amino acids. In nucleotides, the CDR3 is TGTGCCAGCAGCTTACTTCCAACCGGAGAGACCCAGTACTTC. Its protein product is CASSLLPTGETQYF.

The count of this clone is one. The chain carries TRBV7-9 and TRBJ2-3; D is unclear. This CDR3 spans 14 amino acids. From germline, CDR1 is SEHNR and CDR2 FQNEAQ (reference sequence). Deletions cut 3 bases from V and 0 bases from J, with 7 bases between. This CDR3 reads CASSFGSSTDTQYF. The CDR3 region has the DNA TGTGCCAGCAGCTTCGGGTCTAGCACAGATACGCAGTATTTT.

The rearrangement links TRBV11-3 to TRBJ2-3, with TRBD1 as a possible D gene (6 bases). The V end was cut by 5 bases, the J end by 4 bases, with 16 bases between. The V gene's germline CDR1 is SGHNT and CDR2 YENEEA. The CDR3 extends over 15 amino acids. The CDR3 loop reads CASSGSRSGADTQYF. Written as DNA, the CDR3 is TGTGCCAGCAGCGGTTCACGATCAGGGGCAGATACGCAGTATTTT.

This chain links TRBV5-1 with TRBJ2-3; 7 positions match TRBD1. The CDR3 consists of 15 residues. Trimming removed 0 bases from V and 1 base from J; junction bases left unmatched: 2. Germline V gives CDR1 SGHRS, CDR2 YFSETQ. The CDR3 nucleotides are TGCGCCAGCAGCTTGGAGGGGGCTGGCACAGATACGCAGTATTTT. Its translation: CASSLEGAGTDTQYF.

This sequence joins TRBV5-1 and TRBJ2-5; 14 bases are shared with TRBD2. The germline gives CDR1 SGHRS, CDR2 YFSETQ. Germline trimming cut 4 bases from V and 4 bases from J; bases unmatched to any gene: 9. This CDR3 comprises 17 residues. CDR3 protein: CASSRGTSGSLRETQYF. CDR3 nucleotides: TGCGCCAGCAGCCGCGGGACTAGCGGGAGCCTGAGAGAGACCCAGTACTTC.

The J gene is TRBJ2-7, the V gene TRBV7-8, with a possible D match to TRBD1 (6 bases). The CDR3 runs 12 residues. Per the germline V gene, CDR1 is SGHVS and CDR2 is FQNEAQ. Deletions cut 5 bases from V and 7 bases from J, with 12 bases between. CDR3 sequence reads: CASSPTGLEQYF. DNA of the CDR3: TGTGCCAGCAGCCCGACAGGTCTTGAGCAGTACTTC.

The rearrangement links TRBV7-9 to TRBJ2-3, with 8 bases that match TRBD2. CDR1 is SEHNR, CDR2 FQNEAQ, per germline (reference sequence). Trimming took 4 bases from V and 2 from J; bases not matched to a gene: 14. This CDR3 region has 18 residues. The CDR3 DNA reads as TGTGCCAGCAGCTCCCCCTGGGTTAGCGGGGAGGACACAGATACGCAGTATTTT. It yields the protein CASSSPWVSGEDTDTQYF.

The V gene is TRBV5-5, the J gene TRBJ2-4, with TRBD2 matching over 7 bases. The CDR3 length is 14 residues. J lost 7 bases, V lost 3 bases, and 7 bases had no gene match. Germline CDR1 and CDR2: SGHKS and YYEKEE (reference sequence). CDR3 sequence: CASSSPLAINIQYF. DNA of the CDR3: TGTGCCAGCAGCTCCCCACTAGCGATTAACATTCAGTACTTC. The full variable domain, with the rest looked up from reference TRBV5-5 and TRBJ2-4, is DAGVTQSPTHLIKTRGQQVTLRCSPISGHKSVSWYQQVLGQGPQFIFQYYEKEERGRGNFPDRFSARQFPNYSSELNVNALLLGDSALYLCASSSPLAINIQYFGAGTRLSVL.

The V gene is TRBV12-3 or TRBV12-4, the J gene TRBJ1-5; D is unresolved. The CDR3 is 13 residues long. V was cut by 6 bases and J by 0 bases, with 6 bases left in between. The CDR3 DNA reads TGTGCCAGCAGCCCGGGTAGCAATCAGCCCCAGCATTTT. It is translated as CASSPGSNQPQHF.

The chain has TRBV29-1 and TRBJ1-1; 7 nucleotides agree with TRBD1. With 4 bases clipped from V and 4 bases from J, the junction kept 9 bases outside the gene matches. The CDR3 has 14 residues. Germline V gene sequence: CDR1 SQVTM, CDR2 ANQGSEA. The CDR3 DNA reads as TGCAGCGTTGCTGAAGGGGGCGCCGGCACTGAAGCTTTCTTT. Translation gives CSVAEGGAGTEAFF.

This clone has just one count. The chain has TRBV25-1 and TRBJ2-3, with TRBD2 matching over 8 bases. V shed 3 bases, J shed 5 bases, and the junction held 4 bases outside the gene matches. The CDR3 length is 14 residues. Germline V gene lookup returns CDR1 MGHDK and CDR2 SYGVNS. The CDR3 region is CASSERGVVDTQYF. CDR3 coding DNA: TGTGCCAGCAGTGAGCGGGGGGTGGTAGATACGCAGTATTTT.

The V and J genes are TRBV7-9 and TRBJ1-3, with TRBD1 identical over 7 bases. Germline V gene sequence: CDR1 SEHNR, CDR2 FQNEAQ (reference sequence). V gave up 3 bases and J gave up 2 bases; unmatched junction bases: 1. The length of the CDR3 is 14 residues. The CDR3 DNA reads TGTGCCAGCAGCTTCGACAGGGCTGGAAACACCATATATTTT. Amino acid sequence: CASSFDRAGNTIYF.

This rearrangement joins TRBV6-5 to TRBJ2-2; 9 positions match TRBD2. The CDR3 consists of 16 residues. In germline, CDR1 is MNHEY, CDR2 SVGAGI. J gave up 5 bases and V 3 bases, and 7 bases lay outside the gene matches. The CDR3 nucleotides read TGTGCCAGCAGTTATTGGCGGGGGGGCGTTACCGGGGAGCTGTTTTTT. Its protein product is CASSYWRGGVTGELFF.

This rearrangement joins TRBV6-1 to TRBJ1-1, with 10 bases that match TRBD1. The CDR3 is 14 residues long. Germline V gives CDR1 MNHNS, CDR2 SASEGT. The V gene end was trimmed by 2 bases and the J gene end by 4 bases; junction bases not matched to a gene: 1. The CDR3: CASSEWDRGTEAFF. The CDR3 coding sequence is TGTGCCAGCAGTGAATGGGACAGGGGCACTGAAGCTTTCTTT.

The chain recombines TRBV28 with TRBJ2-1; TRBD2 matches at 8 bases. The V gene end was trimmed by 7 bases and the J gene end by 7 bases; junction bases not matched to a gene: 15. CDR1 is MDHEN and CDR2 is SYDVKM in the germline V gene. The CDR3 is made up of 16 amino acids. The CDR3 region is CASITAGTRVRNEQFF. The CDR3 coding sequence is TGTGCCAGCATCACGGCCGGGACTAGGGTGCGGAATGAGCAGTTCTTC.

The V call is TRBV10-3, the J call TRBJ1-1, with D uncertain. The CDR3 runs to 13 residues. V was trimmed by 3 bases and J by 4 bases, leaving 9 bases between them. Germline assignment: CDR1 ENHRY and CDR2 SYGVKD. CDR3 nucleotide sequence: TGTGCCATCAGTGAATGGGGAGTCACTGAAGCTTTCTTT. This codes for CAISEWGVTEAFF.

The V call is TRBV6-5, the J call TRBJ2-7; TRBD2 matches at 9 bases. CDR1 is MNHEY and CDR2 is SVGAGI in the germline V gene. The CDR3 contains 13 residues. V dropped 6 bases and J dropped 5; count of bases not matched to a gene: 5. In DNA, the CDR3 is TGTGCCAGCAGGCGGACTAGCGTCCACGAGCAGTACTTC. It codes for CASRRTSVHEQYF.

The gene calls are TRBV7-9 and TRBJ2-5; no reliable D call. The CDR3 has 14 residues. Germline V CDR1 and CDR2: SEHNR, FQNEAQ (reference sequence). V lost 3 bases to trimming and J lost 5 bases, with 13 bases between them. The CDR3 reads CASSFGSSEETQYF. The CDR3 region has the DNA TGTGCCAGCAGCTTCGGGTCCAGCGAGGAGACCCAGTACTTC.